The text below deals with one T cell receptor beta chain. Antigen unknown. The data are from a study of shared clonotypes between healthy human individuals. Study-level information: Three plates each covered CD4 naive and memory; CD8 naive two, CD8 memory one.

Findings of the study overall: For naive CD4 cells, approximately 4.7% of clonotypes were shared across a handful of donors. A generally larger estimated richness was seen in naive subsets than in memory subsets.

CD45RO negativity and positive selection for CCR7 defined naive CD8 cells, a population that excluded terminally differentiated effector memory CD45RA+ cells. Per the original data handling: From ImmunoSEQ came sequences covering only the junction and carrying no quality scores, so filtering differed. Repertoires were generated with immunoSEQ multiplex PCR, while TCRdb's copy carries only in-frame clones and drops some. That table gives V, J and clone size, and the DNA gave D and trimming. The sample holds 600,000 or so clones; roughly 98% are singletons and the top ten take approximately 0.3%. Material for sequencing was naive CD8+ T cells sorted from blood. The sequence was obtained from a man younger than 45 in good health.

In DNA, the CDR3 is TGCAGCGCACTGACAGGGTTCAATGAGCAGTTCTTC. Its translation: CSALTGFNEQFF. The chain is built from TRBV29-1 and TRBJ2-1; 7 bases match TRBD1. The CDR3 covers 12 residues. CDR1 SQVTM and CDR2 ANQGSEA come from the germline V gene. J gave up 6 bases and V 7 bases, and 6 bases lay outside the gene matches.